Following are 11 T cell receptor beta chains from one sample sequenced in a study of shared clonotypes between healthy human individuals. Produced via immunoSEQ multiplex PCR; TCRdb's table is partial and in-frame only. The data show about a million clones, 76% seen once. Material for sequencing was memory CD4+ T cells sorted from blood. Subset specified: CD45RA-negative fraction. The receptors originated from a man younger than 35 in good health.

This CDR3 reads CASIPGTANSPLHF. The CDR3 bases are TGCGCCAGCATCCCCGGGACGGCCAATTCACCCCTCCACTTT. The V gene is TRBV10-1, the J gene TRBJ1-6; weak D call: TRBD1 (5 bases). The germline V and J ends were trimmed by 7 bases and 7 bases, with 14 bases remaining between them. There are 14 residues in the CDR3. Per the germline V gene, CDR1 is WNHNN and CDR2 is SYGVQD (reference sequence).

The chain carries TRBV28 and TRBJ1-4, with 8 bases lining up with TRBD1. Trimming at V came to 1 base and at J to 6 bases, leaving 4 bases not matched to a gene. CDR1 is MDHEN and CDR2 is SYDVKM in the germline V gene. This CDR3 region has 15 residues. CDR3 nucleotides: TGTGCCAGCAGTTTATTGGACAGGGACTATGAAAAACTGTTTTTT. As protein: CASSLLDRDYEKLFF.

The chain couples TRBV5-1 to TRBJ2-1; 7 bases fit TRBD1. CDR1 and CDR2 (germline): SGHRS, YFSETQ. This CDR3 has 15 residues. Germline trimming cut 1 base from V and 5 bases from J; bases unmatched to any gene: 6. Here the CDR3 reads CASSLLTGRNNEQFF. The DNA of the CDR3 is TGCGCCAGCAGCTTGCTGACAGGGCGAAACAATGAGCAGTTCTTC.

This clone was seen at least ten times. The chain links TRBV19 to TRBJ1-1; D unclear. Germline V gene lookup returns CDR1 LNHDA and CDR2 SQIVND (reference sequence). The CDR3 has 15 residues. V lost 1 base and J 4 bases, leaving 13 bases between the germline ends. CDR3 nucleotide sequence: TGTGCCAGTAGTATAGGGAGCAGAGGGAGCACTGAAGCTTTCTTT. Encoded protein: CASSIGSRGSTEAFF. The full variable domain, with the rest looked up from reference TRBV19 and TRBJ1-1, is DGGITQSPKYLFRKEGQNVTLSCEQNLNHDAMYWYRQDPGQGLRLIYYSQIVNDFQKGDIAEGYSVSREKKESFPLTVTSAQKNPTAFYLCASSIGSRGSTEAFFGQGTRLTVV.

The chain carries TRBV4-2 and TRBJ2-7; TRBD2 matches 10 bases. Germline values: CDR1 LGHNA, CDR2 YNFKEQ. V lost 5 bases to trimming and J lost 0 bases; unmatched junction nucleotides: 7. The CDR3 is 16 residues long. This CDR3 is CASSASGGQSSYEQYF. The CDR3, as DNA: TGTGCCAGCAGCGCTAGCGGGGGCCAGAGCTCCTACGAGCAGTACTTC.

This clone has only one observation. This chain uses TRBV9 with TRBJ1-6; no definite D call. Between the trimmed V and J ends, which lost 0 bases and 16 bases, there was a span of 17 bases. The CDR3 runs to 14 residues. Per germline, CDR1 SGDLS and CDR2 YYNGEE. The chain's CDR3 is CASSVGVDQTRLHF. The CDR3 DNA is TGTGCCAGCAGCGTAGGCGTAGACCAAACACGTCTCCACTTT.

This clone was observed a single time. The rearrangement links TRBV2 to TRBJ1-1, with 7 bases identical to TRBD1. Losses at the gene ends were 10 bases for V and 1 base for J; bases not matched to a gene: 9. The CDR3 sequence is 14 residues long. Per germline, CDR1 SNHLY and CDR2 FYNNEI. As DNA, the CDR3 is TGTGCCAACTCCCGGACAGGACAGAACACTGAAGCTTTCTTT. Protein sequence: CANSRTGQNTEAFF. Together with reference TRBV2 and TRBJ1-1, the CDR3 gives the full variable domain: EPEVTQTPSHQVTQMGQEVILRCVPISNHLYFYWYRQILGQKVEFLVSFYNNEISEKSEIFDDQFSVERPDGSNFTLKIRSTKLEDSAMYFCANSRTGQNTEAFFGQGTRLTVV.

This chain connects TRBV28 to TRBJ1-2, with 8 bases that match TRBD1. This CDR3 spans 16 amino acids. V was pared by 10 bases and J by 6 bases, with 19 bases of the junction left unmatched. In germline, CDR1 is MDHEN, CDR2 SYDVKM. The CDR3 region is CATYRLPQDRDDGYTF. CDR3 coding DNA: TGTGCCACCTACAGGTTACCTCAGGACAGGGATGATGGCTACACCTTC.

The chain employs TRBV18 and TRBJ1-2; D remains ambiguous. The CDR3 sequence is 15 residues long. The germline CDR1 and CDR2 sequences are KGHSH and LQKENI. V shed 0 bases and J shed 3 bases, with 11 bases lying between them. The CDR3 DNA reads TGTGCCAGCTCACCACCAGGCCGAACCTACTATGGCTACACCTTC. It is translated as CASSPPGRTYYGYTF. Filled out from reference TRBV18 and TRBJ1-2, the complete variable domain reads NAGVMQNPRHLVRRRGQEARLRCSPMKGHSHVYWYRQLPEEGLKFMVYLQKENIIDESGMPKERFSAEFPKEGPSILRIQQVVRGDSAAYFCASSPPGRTYYGYTFGSGTRLTVV.

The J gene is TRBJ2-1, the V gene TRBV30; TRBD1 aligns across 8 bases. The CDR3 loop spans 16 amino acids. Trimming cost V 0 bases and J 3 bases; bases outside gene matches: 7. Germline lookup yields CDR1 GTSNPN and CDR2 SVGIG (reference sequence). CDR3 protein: CAWSVGLGQVYNEQFF. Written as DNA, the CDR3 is TGTGCCTGGAGTGTAGGGCTGGGACAGGTCTACAATGAGCAGTTCTTC.

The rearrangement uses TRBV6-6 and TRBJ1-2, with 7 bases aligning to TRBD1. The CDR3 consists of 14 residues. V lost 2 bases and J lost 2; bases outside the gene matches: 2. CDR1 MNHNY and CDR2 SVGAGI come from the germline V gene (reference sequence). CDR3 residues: CASSYKGQNYGYTF. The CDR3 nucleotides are TGTGCCAGCAGTTACAAGGGACAGAACTATGGCTACACCTTC.